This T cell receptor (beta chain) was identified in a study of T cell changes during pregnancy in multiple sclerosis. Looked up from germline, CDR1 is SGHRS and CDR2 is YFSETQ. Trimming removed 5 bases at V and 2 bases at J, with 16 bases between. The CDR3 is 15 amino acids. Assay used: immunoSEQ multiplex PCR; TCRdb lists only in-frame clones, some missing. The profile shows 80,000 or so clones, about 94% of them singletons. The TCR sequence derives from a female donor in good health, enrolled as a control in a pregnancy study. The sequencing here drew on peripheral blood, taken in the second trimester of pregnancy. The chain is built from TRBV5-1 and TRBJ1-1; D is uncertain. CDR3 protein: CASRSEGSSNTEAFF. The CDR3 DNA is TGCGCCAGCAGGTCTGAAGGGAGTTCTAACACTGAAGCTTTCTTT.